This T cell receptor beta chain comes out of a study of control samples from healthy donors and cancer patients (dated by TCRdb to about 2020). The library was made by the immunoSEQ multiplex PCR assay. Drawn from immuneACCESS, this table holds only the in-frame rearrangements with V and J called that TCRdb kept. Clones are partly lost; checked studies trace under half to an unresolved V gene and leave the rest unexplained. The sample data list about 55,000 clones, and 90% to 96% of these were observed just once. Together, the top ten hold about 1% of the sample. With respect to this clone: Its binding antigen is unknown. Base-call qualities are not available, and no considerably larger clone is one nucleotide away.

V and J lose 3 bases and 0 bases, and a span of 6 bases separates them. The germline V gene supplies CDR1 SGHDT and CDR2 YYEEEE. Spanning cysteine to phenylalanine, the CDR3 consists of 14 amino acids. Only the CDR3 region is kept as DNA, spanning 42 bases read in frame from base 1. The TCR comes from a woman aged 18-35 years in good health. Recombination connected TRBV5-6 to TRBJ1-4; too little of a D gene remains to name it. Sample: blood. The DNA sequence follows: TGTGCCAGCAGCTCAGGAGCAACTAATGAAAAACTGTTTTTT. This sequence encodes CASSSGATNEKLFF.